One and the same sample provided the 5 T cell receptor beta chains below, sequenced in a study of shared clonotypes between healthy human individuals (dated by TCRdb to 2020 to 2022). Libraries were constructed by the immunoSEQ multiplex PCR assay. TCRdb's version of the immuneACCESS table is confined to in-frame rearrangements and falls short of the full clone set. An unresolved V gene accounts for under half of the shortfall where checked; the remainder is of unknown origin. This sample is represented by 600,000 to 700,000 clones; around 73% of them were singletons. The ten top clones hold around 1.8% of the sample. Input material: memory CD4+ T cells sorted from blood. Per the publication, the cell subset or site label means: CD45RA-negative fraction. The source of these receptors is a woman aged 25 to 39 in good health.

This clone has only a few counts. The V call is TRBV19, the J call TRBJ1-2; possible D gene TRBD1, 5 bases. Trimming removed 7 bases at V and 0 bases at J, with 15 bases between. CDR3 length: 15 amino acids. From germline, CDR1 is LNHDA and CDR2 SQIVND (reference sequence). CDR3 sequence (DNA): TGTGCCAGTAAGGGCTGGAGGGACCCTAACTATGGCTACACCTTC. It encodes CASKGWRDPNYGYTF.

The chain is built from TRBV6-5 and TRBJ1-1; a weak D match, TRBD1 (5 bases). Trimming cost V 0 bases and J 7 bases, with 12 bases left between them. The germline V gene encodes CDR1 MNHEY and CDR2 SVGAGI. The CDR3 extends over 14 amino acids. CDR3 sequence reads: CASSYSSSGHEAFF. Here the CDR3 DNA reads TGTGCCAGCAGTTACTCGAGTTCAGGGCATGAAGCTTTCTTT.

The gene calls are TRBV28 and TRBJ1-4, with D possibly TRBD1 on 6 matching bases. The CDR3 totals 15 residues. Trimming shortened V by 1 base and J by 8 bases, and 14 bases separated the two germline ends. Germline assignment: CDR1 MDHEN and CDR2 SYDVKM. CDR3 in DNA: TGTGCCAGCAGTTTATCGCAGGGGTTGGGGGAAAAACTGTTTTTT. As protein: CASSLSQGLGEKLFF.

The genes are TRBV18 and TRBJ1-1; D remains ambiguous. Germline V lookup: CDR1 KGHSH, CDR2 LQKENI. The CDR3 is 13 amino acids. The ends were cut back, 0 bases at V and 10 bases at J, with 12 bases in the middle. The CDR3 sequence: CASSPPSGESAFF. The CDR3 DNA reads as TGTGCCAGCTCACCACCTTCGGGAGAATCAGCTTTCTTT. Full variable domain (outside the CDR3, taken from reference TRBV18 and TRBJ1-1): NAGVMQNPRHLVRRRGQEARLRCSPMKGHSHVYWYRQLPEEGLKFMVYLQKENIIDESGMPKERFSAEFPKEGPSILRIQQVVRGDSAAYFCASSPPSGESAFFGQGTRLTVV.

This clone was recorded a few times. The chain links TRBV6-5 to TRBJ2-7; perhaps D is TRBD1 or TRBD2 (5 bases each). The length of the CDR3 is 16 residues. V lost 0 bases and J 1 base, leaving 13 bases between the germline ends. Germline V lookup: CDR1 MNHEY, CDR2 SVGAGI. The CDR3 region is CASSYSGRDLSYEQYF. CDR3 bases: TGTGCCAGCAGTTACTCCGGCAGGGACCTTTCCTACGAGCAGTACTTC.